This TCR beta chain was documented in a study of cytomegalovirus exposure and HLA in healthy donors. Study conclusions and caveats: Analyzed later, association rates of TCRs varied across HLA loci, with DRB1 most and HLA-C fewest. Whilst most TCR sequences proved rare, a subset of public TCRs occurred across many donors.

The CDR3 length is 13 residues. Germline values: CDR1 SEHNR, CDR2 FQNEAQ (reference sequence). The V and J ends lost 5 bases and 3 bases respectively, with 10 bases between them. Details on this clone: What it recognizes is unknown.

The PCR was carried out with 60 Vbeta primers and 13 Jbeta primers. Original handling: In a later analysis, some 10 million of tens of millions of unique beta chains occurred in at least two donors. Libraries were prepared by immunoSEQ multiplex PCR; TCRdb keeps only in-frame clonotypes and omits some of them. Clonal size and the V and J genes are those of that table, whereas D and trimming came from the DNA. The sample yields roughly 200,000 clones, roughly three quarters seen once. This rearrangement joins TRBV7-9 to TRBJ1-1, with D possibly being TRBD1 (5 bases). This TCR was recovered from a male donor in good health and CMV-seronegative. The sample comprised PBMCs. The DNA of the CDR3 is TGTGCCAGCAGCCCACGGGGGGACACTGAAGCTTTCTTT. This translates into CASSPRGDTEAFF.